The entry below describes one T cell receptor (beta chain). Its antigen remains unknown. Together with a sample-barcoded 5' primer, a J-beta primer mix was included in a second PCR lasting roughly 6 to 12 cycles. Sequencing yielded, for each sample, at least 3 million paired-end reads carrying CDR3. MiXCR, applied by TCRdb to the 5' RACE reads, yields one record per CDR3 protein. The profile shows about 780,000 distinct CDR3 sequences, 35% to 50% of them singletons. The data were taken from a study of blood T cells in healthy people across ages. Study results and caveats: Diversity figures based on one million T cells were deemed too low.

Every donor gave approximately 10 milliliters of peripheral blood. Extraction of total RNA produced a minimum of 5 micrograms from each sample. V shed 3 bases and J shed 0 bases, with 10 bases lying between them. The CDR3 loop spans 14 amino acids. CDR1 and CDR2 (germline): GTSNPN, SVGIG (reference sequence). The sequence derives from a man at least 80 years old in good health. The chain has TRBV30 and TRBJ2-3; D possibly corresponds to TRBD1 (5 bases). Sequenced input: blood. The CDR3 spells CAWSQGTSTDTQYF. The CDR3 nucleotides are TGTGCCTGGAGCCAGGGTACTAGCACAGATACGCAGTATTTT. The variable domain in full, with the rest retrieved from reference TRBV30 and TRBJ2-3, is SQTIHQWPATLVQPVGSPLSLECTVEGTSNPNLYWYRQAAGRGLQLLFYSVGIGQISSEVPQNLSASRPQDRQFILSSKKLLLSDSGFYLCAWSQGTSTDTQYFGPGTRLTVL.